This record concerns one T cell receptor beta chain sequence. Antigen unknown. The record originates from a study of cytotoxic CD8 clonotypes in ibrutinib-treated CLL. Study-wide points: Starting clonality was above that of age-matched healthy donors and tracked circulating CD8+ T-cell counts.

Sequencing used immunoSEQ multiplex PCR; TCRdb keeps in-frame clones, though not all of them. This sample has tens of thousands of clones, with more than 45% found just once. The CDR3 totals 15 residues. Trimming took off 0 bases at V and 4 bases at J, with 14 bases between the two ends. Germline-derived CDR1 and CDR2 are SGHRS and YFSETQ. The source was PBMCs, collected after 12 months of ibrutinib treatment. The V gene is TRBV5-1, the J gene TRBJ2-7; D could derive from TRBD1 or TRBD2 (5 bases each). The sequence came from a human donor with chronic lymphocytic leukemia. CDR3: CASSLGGSHPYEQYF. The CDR3 bases are TGCGCCAGCAGCTTGGGGGGGTCCCACCCATACGAGCAGTACTTC. Looking up the rest from reference TRBV5-1 and TRBJ2-7 gives the full variable domain: KAGVTQTPRYLIKTRGQQVTLSCSPISGHRSVSWYQQTPGQGLQFLFEYFSETQRNKGNFPGRFSGRQFSNSRSEMNVSTLELGDSALYLCASSLGGSHPYEQYFGPGTRLTVT.